The rows below give T cell receptor beta chains drawn from one sample of a study of blood T cell repertoires in COVID-19. The table came from immunoSEQ multiplex PCR; TCRdb's copy has only in-frame clones and leaves some out. The sample has approximately 40,000 clones, nearly 90% seen once. Material for sequencing was peripheral blood. The receptors were gathered from a human donor in a cohort sampled during active COVID-19. The CDR3 runs from the conserved cysteine through the conserved F or W. Fields, in order: D gene, clone size, V gene, J gene, CDR3 protein, CDR3 DNA. The D gene is left open where the match is weak. Some rows have no size entry. The others give once, few or many, or a class for an expanded clone.

.	.	TRBV18	TRBJ1-6	CASSPLDRRTHSPLHF	TGTGCCAGCTCACCACTAGACAGGCGGACCCATTCACCCCTCCACTTT
.	.	TRBV12-3/TRBV12-4	TRBJ2-5	CASSLQETQYF	TGTGCCAGCAGTTTACAGGAGACCCAGTACTTC
TRBD1	.	TRBV10-1	TRBJ2-5	CASSESGTGETQYF	TGCGCCAGCAGTGAATCAGGGACAGGGGAGACCCAGTACTTC
.	.	TRBV28	TRBJ2-3	CASSLPRQSSTDTQYF	TGTGCCAGCAGTTTGCCCCGACAGTCTAGCACAGATACGCAGTATTTT
TRBD1	.	TRBV5-1	TRBJ1-1	CASSYGQGTVYTEAFF	TGCGCCAGCAGCTACGGACAGGGGACGGTGTACACTGAAGCTTTCTTT
TRBD2	.	TRBV28	TRBJ2-7	CASSLSAGGPYEQYF	TGTGCCAGCAGTTTATCAGCGGGGGGACCCTACGAGCAGTACTTC
TRBD1	.	TRBV3-1/TRBV3-2	TRBJ2-2	CASSPGTAPTGELFF	TGTGCCAGCAGCCCCGGGACAGCACCGACCGGGGAGCTGTTTTTT
.	.	TRBV18	TRBJ2-7	CASSPPTTSARSSYEQYF	TGTGCCAGCTCACCACCAACCACTTCGGCTAGGAGCTCCTACGAGCAGTACTTC
TRBD2	.	TRBV4-1	TRBJ2-1	CASSHVLAGGLFEQFF	TGCGCCAGCAGCCACGTACTAGCGGGGGGGCTCTTTGAGCAGTTCTTC
TRBD1	once	TRBV27	TRBJ1-1	CASRTIWTGSTEAFF	TGTGCCAGCAGGACGATCTGGACAGGGAGCACTGAAGCTTTCTTT
.	.	TRBV5-4	TRBJ2-7	CASSLQGTYEQYF	TGTGCCAGCAGCTTGCAGGGCACCTACGAGCAGTACTTC
.	.	TRBV3-1/TRBV3-2	TRBJ2-5	CASSHSGETQYF	TGTGCCAGCAGCCATTCGGGAGAGACCCAGTACTTC
TRBD2	.	TRBV11-2	TRBJ2-7	CASSLERTSAYEQYF	TGTGCCAGCAGCTTAGAGAGGACTAGCGCCTACGAGCAGTACTTC
.	.	TRBV3-1/TRBV3-2	TRBJ1-1	CASSVFRGTEAFF	TGTGCCAGCAGCGTCTTTCGGGGCACTGAAGCTTTCTTT
TRBD1	once	TRBV28	TRBJ1-5	CASIAGTGGNQPQHF	TGTGCCAGCATTGCCGGGACAGGGGGCAATCAGCCCCAGCATTTT
.	.	TRBV28	TRBJ1-4	CASSPQFGGGEKLFF	TGTGCCAGCAGCCCCCAATTCGGGGGTGGCGAAAAACTGTTTTTT
TRBD2	.	TRBV3-1/TRBV3-2	TRBJ2-1	CASSLILPSGYNEQFF	TGTGCCAGCAGCCTCATACTCCCTAGCGGATACAATGAGCAGTTCTTC
.	.	TRBV25-1	TRBJ2-3	CASSETASTDTQYF	TGTGCCAGCAGTGAGACAGCCAGCACAGATACGCAGTATTTT
.	.	TRBV4-1	TRBJ2-5	CASSRLLVRETQYF	TGCGCCAGCAGCCGCCTACTAGTGCGGGAGACCCAGTACTTC
.	.	TRBV7-2	TRBJ1-5	CASSFYRSNQPQHF	TGTGCCAGCAGCTTTTACAGGAGCAATCAGCCCCAGCATTTT
.	.	TRBV7-2	TRBJ1-5	CASSVRNYQPQHF	TGTGCCAGCAGCGTCAGGAATTATCAGCCCCAGCATTTT
.	.	TRBV7-8	TRBJ2-4	CASSPSPGLLAKNIQYF	TGTGCCAGCAGCCCGTCCCCCGGACTCCTAGCCAAAAACATTCAGTACTTC
TRBD1	few	TRBV2	TRBJ1-6	CASKSFGQGNSPLHF	TGTGCCAGCAAGAGCTTCGGACAGGGCAATTCACCCCTCCACTTT
.	.	TRBV5-1	TRBJ1-1	CASSLATGVNTEAFF	TGCGCCAGCAGCTTGGCTACGGGGGTGAACACTGAAGCTTTCTTT
TRBD2	.	TRBV28	TRBJ2-3	CASSKGLAASTDTQYF	TGTGCCAGCAGTAAGGGACTAGCGGCTAGCACAGATACGCAGTATTTT
.	.	TRBV4-1	TRBJ1-6	CASSLVQGDNSPLHF	TGCGCCAGCAGCCTCGTACAGGGTGATAATTCACCCCTCCACTTT
.	once	TRBV7-8	TRBJ1-5	CASSLEERNQPQHF	TGTGCCAGCAGCTTAGAGGAGCGAAATCAGCCCCAGCATTTT
.	few	TRBV6-5	TRBJ1-5	CASGRRAGSGLSQHF	TGTGCCAGCGGTCGGAGAGCCGGCTCAGGGTTATCCCAGCATTTT
TRBD2	.	TRBV30	TRBJ2-3	CAWSLSGGADTQYF	TGTGCCTGGAGTCTAAGCGGGGGGGCAGATACGCAGTATTTT
.	.	TRBV7-8	TRBJ1-1	CASSLLFGGPPEAFF	TGTGCCAGCAGCTTACTCTTCGGGGGGCCCCCTGAAGCTTTCTTT
.	.	TRBV21-1	TRBJ2-5	CASSKAQGQETQYF	TGTGCCAGCAGCAAAGCCCAGGGCCAAGAGACCCAGTACTTC
.	.	TRBV21-1	TRBJ1-1	CASSKAGADREAFF	TGTGCCAGCAGCAAAGCGGGGGCAGACAGGGAAGCTTTCTTT
TRBD1	.	TRBV19	TRBJ1-2	CAAGRGTNYGYTF	TGTGCTGCGGGCAGGGGGACTAACTATGGCTACACCTTC
TRBD2	once	TRBV27	TRBJ2-3	CASSLGGGAADTQYF	TGTGCCAGCAGTTTGGGCGGGGGGGCAGCAGATACGCAGTATTTT
TRBD1	.	TRBV3-1/TRBV3-2	TRBJ1-2	CASSTGQGKGYTF	TGTGCCAGCAGCACGGGACAGGGGAAGGGCTACACCTTC
TRBD1	.	TRBV3-1/TRBV3-2	TRBJ2-1	CASLGTGGSYNEQFF	TGTGCCAGCCTGGGGACAGGGGGCTCCTACAATGAGCAGTTCTTC
TRBD1	.	TRBV7-6	TRBJ1-1	CASSLTGEREAFF	TGTGCCAGCAGCTTGACAGGGGAAAGAGAAGCTTTCTTT
.	.	TRBV4-2	TRBJ2-7	CASSQPRGSDLSYEQYF	TGTGCCAGCAGCCAACCTAGGGGCTCTGACTTATCCTACGAGCAGTACTTC
.	.	TRBV28	TRBJ1-1	CASSLWGGGEAFF	TGTGCCAGCAGTTTATGGGGGGGAGGTGAAGCTTTCTTT
.	few	TRBV5-1	TRBJ1-5	CASSLDGDSNQPQHF	TGCGCCAGCAGCTTGGACGGAGATAGCAATCAGCCCCAGCATTTT
.	.	TRBV7-9	TRBJ2-7	CASSHNRRSSYEQYF	TGTGCCAGCAGCCACAACAGGAGAAGCTCCTACGAGCAGTACTTC